This TCR beta chain was sequenced in a study of shared clonotypes between healthy human individuals. Study-level points and caveats: The sampled material consisted only of blood, and tissue repertoires are likely to differ. Naive subsets tended to show greater estimated richness than memory subsets. Sorted-subset sequencing, rarefaction showed, was incomplete despite large depth.

Each replicate PCR on the sorted subsets used 150 to 200 ng DNA (around 30,000 T cell genomes). Measured with immunoSEQ multiplex PCR; TCRdb has only the in-frame clones, and not every one. The sample consists of around 2,000,000 clones, less than 95% of them appearing once. The CDR3 consists of 19 residues. As defined, naive CD8 cells were CD45RO-negative and positively selected for CCR7, with terminally differentiated effector memory CD45RA+ cells excluded. In regard to this clone: The target antigen is unknown.

The TCR was taken from a man between 18 and 35 years old in good health. The V and J genes are TRBV21-1 and TRBJ1-3. TRBV21-1 is a pseudogene locus. The sequenced material came from naive CD8+ T cells sorted from blood. The CDR3 DNA reads as TGTGCCAGCAGCCCGCAAGGGGGGGTGACAGGGCAATCTGGAAACACCATATATTTT. Translating it yields CASSPQGGVTGQSGNTIYF.